Only a few counts were recorded for the clone carrying this TCR beta chain. Trimming removed 4 bases from V and 4 bases from J, with 10 bases in between. The CDR3 sequence is 13 residues long. Germline values: CDR1 SGHDN, CDR2 FVKESK. Every isolated RNA sample was fully reverse transcribed, so sequencing captured expressed TCRB transcripts. This table comes from immunoSEQ multiplex PCR, and its TCRdb copy is limited to in-frame clones, with some not included. The table shows approximately 160,000 clones, with 9% to 10% occurring only once. The data belong to a study of beta chain features in type 1 diabetes.

The receptor comes from a woman younger than 30 in good health. The V gene is TRBV14, the J gene TRBJ1-2; D is possibly TRBD1 (6 bases). Sequencing was carried out using central memory CD4+ T cells from blood. DNA for the CDR3: TGTGCCAGCAGCCGAGGACAGACCTATGGCTACACCTTC. Encoded protein: CASSRGQTYGYTF.